A selection of T cell receptor beta chains follows, all from one sample in a study of Graves' ophthalmopathy and Graves' hyperthyroidism. TCRdb reprocessed the multiplex PCR reads via MiXCR and lists one record per CDR3 protein. The sample contains around 1.1 million distinct CDR3 sequences, about 35% of which appear only once. Sequenced material: peripheral blood or thyroid tissue (not recorded which). These TCRs come from an adult man with Graves' hyperthyroidism. CDR3s leave out the opening cysteine and the closing phenylalanine or tryptophan. A D gene is named only where the DNA matches it firmly.

TRBJ1-1	TRBV7-2	.	ASSLNYGAHMNTEAF
TRBJ2-7	TRBV7-9	TRBD1	ASSPPTGGHIYEQY
TRBJ1-2	TRBV20-1	.	SARVRGSGYGYT
TRBJ1-6	TRBV28	.	ASALGVSPLH
TRBJ1-2	TRBV5-1	.	ASSGGQRNYGYT
TRBJ2-7	TRBV19	.	ASSILGVKNEQY
TRBJ1-5	TRBV2	.	ASSEGGYAPGPQH
TRBJ2-7	TRBV19	.	ASSRTQGIAYEQY
TRBJ2-2	TRBV10-1	.	ASSEGHSNTGELF
TRBJ1-2	TRBV29-1	TRBD1	SERQGDYGYT
TRBJ1-2	TRBV18	.	ASSTGTPTYGYT
TRBJ2-5	TRBV7-2	TRBD2	ASSLAGAGGGETQY
TRBJ1-6	TRBV4-3	.	ASSQEIHPNSYNSPLH
TRBJ1-4	TRBV9	.	ASSVGAGATSEKLF
TRBJ1-5	TRBV7-9	.	ASSLAGREEQPQH
TRBJ1-5	TRBV7-9	.	ASSSDSCQPQH
TRBJ2-7	TRBV20-1	.	SVADPRTSYEQY
TRBJ1-1	TRBV20-1	TRBD1	SAWDRGMNTEAF
TRBJ2-2	TRBV20-1	TRBD1	SARGQGSISGELF
TRBJ2-5	TRBV7-2	.	ASSLGARDQETQY
TRBJ2-5	TRBV7-2	TRBD1	ASSSSRDRGPGD
TRBJ2-7	TRBV2	TRBD1	ASSVPGQVSYEQY
TRBJ2-7	TRBV7-2	.	ASSHSGTYEQY
TRBJ1-5	TRBV7-2	TRBD1	ASSLGISGTDVRQPQH
TRBJ1-1	TRBV11-2	TRBD1	ASSSDRIRTEAF
TRBJ1-6	TRBV9	TRBD1	ASSVEGTGDSPLH
TRBJ1-6	TRBV19	TRBD1	ASSAGQGVNSPLH
TRBJ1-1	TRBV7-9	.	ASSSYRVVGNTEAF